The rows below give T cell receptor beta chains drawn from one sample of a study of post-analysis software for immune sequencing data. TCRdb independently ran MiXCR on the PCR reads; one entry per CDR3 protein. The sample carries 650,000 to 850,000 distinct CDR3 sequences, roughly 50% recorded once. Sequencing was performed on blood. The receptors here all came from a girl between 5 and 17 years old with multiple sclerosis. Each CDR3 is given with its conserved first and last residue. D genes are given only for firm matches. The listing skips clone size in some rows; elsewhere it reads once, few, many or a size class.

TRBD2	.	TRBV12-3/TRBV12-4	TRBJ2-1	TGTGCCAGCAGTTTATTCGCTAGCGGGTCGCCCTACAATGAGCAGTTCTTC	CASSLFASGSPYNEQFF
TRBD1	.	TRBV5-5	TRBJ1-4	TGTGCCAGCAGCTCTCCAATGGGACAGGGTGGAACTAATGAAAAACTGTTTTTT	CASSSPMGQGGTNEKLFF
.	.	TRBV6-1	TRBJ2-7	TGTGCCAGCAGTGAAGTGGTACTAGCTTACTACGAGCAGTACTTC	CASSEVVLAYYEQYF
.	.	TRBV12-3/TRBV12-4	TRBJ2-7	TGTGCCAGCAGTTTAGGCCCATGGGGGGCGGGCGAGCAGTACTTC	CASSLGPWGAGEQYF
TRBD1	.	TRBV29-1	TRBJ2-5	TGCAGCGTTGTTGACAGGGGCTCTTGGGAGACCCAGTACTTC	CSVVDRGSWETQYF
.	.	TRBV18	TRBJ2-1	TGTGCCAGCTCACCACGTATCAGTCCGATCAAAACCTACAATGAGCAGTTCTTC	CASSPRISPIKTYNEQFF
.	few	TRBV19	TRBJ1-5	TGTGCCAGTAGTTCCCGTGCGGGCAATCAGCCCCAGCATTTT	CASSSRAGNQPQHF
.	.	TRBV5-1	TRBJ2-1	TGCGCCAGCAGCCCGTCTTGGGAGGACCCCTTATCCCGAAATGAGCAGTTCTTC	CASSPSWEDPLSRNEQFF
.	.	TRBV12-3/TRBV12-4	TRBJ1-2	TGTGCCAGCAGTTTATGGGGGCATGGCTACACCTTC	CASSLWGHGYTF
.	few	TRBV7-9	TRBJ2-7	TGTGCCAGCAGCTTAGCGTCCAGCACCCACGAGCAGTACTTC	CASSLASSTHEQYF